This record concerns one TCR beta chain sequence. The sample comes from a study of T cell changes during pregnancy in multiple sclerosis. The repertoire was sequenced with immunoSEQ multiplex PCR; TCRdb's copy has only in-frame clones and lacks some. The sample yields 70,000 or so clones, roughly 91% seen once. Specimen: peripheral blood, collected in the third trimester of pregnancy. The receptor was isolated from a female donor in good health, enrolled as a control in a pregnancy study.

The CDR3 here is CASSLGGGVNTEAFF. DNA for the CDR3: TGTGCCAGCAGCTTGGGCGGGGGGGTGAACACTGAAGCTTTCTTT. The chain recombines TRBV5-4 with TRBJ1-1; D is possibly TRBD1 (5 bases). The length of the CDR3 is 15 residues. The germline gives CDR1 SGHNT, CDR2 YYREEE (reference sequence). V shed 0 bases and J shed 0 bases, with 9 bases lying between them. Full variable domain (outside the CDR3, taken from reference TRBV5-4 and TRBJ1-1): ETGVTQSPTHLIKTRGQQVTLRCSSQSGHNTVSWYQQALGQGPQFIFQYYREEENGRGNFPPRFSGLQFPNYSSELNVNALELDDSALYLCASSLGGGVNTEAFFGQGTRLTVV.